This T cell receptor (beta chain) was obtained from a study of T cell changes during pregnancy in multiple sclerosis. Libraries were prepared by immunoSEQ multiplex PCR; TCRdb keeps only in-frame clonotypes and omits some of them. In the table there are about 39,000 clones, about 91% of which are singletons. The CDR3 length is 14 residues. Trimming removed 5 bases from V and 3 bases from J, with 12 bases in between. CDR1 and CDR2 (germline): SGHAT, FQNNGV. The rearrangement joins TRBV11-2 to TRBJ2-3, with D perhaps matching TRBD2 (6 bases). The material sequenced was CD4+ T cells from peripheral blood mononuclear cells, taken after pregnancy. The TCR was taken from a female donor in good health, enrolled as a control in a pregnancy study. The CDR3 DNA reads as TGTGCCAGCAGCCTACTAGCAAGTACAGATACGCAGTATTTT. It is translated as CASSLLASTDTQYF.